A single T cell receptor (beta chain) is shown here with its context. Its antigen is not identified. The record originates from a study of cytomegalovirus exposure and HLA in healthy donors. Findings and caveats of the study: Among TCR sequences, most were rare, though some public TCRs appeared in many donors. The study designated roughly 160 TCR beta chains cytomegalovirus-associated.

CDR1 is MNHEY, CDR2 SVGAGI, per germline. This CDR3 has 15 residues. V shed 8 bases and J shed 0 bases, with 16 bases lying between them. The repertoire was sequenced with immunoSEQ multiplex PCR; TCRdb's copy has only in-frame clones and lacks some. This table holds roughly 110,000 clones, roughly nine tenths found once. The chain recombines TRBV6-5 with TRBJ1-1; tentative D call: TRBD1 (5 bases). The TCR comes from a woman aged 18-30 years in good health and CMV-seropositive. The specimen sequenced was PBMCs. CDR3 in amino acids: CASGPFGGMNTEAFF. In nucleotides, the CDR3 is TGTGCCAGCGGACCCTTCGGGGGGATGAACACTGAAGCTTTCTTT.